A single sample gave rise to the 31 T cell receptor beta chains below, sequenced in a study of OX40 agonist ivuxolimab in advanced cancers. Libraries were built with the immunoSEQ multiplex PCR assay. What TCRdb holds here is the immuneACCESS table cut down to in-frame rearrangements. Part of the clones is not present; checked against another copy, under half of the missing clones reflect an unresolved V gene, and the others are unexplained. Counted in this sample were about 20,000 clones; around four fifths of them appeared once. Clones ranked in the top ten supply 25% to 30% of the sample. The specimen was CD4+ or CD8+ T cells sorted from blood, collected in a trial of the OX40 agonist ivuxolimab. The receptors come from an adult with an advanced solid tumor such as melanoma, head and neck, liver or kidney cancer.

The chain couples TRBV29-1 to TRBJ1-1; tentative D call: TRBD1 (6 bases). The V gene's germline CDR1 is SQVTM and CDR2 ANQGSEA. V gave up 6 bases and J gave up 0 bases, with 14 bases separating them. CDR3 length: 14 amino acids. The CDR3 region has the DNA TGCAGCGTGGTAATGGGGGCTTTGAACACTGAAGCTTTCTTT. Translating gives CSVVMGALNTEAFF. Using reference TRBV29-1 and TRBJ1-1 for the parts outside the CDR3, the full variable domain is SAVISQKPSRDICQRGTSLTIQCQVDSQVTMMFWYRQQPGQSLTLIATANQGSEATYESGFVIDKFPISRPNLTFSTLTVSNMSPEDSSIYLCSVVMGALNTEAFFGQGTRLTVV.

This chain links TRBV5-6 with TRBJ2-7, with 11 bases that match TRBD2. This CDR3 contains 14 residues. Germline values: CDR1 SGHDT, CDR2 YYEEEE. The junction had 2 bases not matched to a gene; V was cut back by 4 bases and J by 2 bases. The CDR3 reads CASSPGLAAYEQYF. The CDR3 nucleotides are TGTGCCAGCAGCCCGGGACTAGCGGCCTACGAGCAGTACTTC.

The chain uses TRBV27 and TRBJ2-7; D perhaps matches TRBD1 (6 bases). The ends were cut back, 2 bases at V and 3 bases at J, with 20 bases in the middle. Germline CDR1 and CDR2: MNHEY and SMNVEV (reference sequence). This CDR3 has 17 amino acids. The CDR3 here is CASSLPSQGKTFYEQYF. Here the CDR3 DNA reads TGTGCCAGCAGTTTACCCTCTCAGGGGAAAACCTTCTACGAGCAGTACTTC.

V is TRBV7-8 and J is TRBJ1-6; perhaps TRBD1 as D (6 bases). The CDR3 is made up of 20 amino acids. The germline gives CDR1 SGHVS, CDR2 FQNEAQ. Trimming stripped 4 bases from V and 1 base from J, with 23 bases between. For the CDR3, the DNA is TGTGCCAGCAGCTACTTAAGGGGGGAGGCGGGAATATCCTATAATTCACCCCTCCACTTT. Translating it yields CASSYLRGEAGISYNSPLHF.

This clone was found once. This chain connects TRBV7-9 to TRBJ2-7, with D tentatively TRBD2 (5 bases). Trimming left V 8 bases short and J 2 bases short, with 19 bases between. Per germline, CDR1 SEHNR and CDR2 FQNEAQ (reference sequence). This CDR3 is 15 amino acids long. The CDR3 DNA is TGTGCCAGCGCCCGCGGAGGAGAATGGCCCTACGAGCAGTACTTC. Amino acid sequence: CASARGGEWPYEQYF.

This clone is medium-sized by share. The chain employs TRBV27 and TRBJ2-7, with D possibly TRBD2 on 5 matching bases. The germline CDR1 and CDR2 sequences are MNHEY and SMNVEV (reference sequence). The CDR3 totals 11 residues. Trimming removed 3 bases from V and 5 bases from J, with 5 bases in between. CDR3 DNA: TGTGCCAGCAGTTTGCGGGACGAGCAGTACTTC. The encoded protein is CASSLRDEQYF.

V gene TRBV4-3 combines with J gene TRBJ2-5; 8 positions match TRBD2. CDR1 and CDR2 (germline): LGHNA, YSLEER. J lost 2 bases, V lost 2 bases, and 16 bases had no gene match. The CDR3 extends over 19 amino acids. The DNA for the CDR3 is TGCGCCAGCAGCCAATTTCTACCGGGACTAGACGAACGGCAAGAGACCCAGTACTTC. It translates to CASSQFLPGLDERQETQYF.

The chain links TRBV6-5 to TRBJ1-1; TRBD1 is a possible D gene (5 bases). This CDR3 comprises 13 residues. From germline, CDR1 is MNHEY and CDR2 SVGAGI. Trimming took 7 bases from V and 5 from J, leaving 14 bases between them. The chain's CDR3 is CASTPGEHTEAFF. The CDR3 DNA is TGTGCCAGCACCCCGGGGGAACATACTGAAGCTTTCTTT.

The DNA of the CDR3 is TGTGCCAGCAGTCGCCGGGACAGGGTTTTCTCTGGGGCCAACGTCCTGACTTTC. This codes for CASSRRDRVFSGANVLTF. The V and J genes are TRBV5-8 and TRBJ2-6, with 9 nucleotides matching TRBD1. The CDR3 runs to 18 residues. CDR1 and CDR2 from the germline V gene are SGHTS and YDEGEE. With 5 bases clipped from V and 0 bases from J, the junction kept 9 bases outside the gene matches.

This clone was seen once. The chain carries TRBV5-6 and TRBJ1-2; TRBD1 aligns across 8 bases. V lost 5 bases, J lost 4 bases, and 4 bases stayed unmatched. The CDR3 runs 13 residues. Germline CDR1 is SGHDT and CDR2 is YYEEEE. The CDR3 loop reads CASSSTGVYGYTF. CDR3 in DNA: TGTGCCAGCAGTTCGACAGGGGTCTATGGCTACACCTTC. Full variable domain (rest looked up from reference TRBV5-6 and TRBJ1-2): DAGVTQSPTHLIKTRGQQVTLRCSPKSGHDTVSWYQQALGQGPQFIFQYYEEEERQRGNFPDRFSGHQFPNYSSELNVNALLLGDSALYLCASSSTGVYGYTFGSGTRLTVV.

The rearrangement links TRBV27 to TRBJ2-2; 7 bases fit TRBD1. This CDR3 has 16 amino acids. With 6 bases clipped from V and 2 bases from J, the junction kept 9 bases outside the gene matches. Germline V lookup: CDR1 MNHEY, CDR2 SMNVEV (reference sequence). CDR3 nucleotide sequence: TGTGCCAGCAGCCCAACTGGGACAGCAAACACCGGGGAGCTGTTTTTT. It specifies CASSPTGTANTGELFF.

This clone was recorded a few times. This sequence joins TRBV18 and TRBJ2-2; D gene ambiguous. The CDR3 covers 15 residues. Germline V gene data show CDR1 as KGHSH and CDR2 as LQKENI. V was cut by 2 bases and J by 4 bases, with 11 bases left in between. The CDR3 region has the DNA TGTGCCAGCTCACCAGCCGGGTGGCCCACCGGGGAGCTGTTTTTT. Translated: CASSPAGWPTGELFF.

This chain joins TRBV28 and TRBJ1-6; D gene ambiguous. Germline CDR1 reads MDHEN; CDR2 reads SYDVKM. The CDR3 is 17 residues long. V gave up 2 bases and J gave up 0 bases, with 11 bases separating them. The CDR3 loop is CASSLGQSSSYNSPLHF. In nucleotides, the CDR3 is TGTGCCAGCAGTTTAGGTCAGTCAAGCTCCTATAATTCACCCCTCCACTTT.

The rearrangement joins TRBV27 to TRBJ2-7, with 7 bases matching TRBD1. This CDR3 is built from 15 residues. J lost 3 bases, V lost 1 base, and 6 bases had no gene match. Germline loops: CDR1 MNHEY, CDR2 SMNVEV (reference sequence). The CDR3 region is CASSLLQGFYYEQYF. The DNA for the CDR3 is TGTGCCAGCAGTTTATTACAGGGGTTTTACTACGAGCAGTACTTC.

CDR3 sequence (DNA): TGCAGCGTTCGGGACAGCCACTACGAGCAGTACTTC. It yields the protein CSVRDSHYEQYF. The genes are TRBV29-1 and TRBJ2-7, with 7 bases aligning to TRBD1. The CDR3 totals 12 residues. The junction had 4 bases not matched to a gene; V was cut back by 5 bases and J by 3 bases. Germline V gives CDR1 SQVTM, CDR2 ANQGSEA.

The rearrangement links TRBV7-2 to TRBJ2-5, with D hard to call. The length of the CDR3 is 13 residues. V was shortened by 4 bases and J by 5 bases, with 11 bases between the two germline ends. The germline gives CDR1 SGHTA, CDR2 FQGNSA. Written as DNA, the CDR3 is TGTGCCAGCAGCTCGGCCCTCGCTGAGACCCAGTACTTC. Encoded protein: CASSSALAETQYF.

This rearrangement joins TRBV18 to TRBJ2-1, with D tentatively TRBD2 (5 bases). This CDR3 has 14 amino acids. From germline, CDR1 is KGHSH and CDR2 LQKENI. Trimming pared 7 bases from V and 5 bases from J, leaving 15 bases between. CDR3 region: CASFSEEENNEQFF. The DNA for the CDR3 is TGTGCCAGCTTTTCAGAGGAGGAAAACAATGAGCAGTTCTTC.

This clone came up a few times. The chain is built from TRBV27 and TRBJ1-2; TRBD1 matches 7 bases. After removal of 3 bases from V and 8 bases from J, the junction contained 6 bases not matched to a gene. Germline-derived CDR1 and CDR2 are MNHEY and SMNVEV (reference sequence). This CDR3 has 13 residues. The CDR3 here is CASSLKTGQGYTF. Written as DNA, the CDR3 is TGTGCCAGCAGTTTGAAGACAGGGCAAGGCTACACCTTC.

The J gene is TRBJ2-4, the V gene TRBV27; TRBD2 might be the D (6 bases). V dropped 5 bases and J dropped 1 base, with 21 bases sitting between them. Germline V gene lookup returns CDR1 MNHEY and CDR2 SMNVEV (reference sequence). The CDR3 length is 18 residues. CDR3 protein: CASSPDGGSIRAKNIQYF. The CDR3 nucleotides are TGTGCCAGCAGTCCCGATGGGGGGTCGATTAGGGCCAAAAACATTCAGTACTTC.

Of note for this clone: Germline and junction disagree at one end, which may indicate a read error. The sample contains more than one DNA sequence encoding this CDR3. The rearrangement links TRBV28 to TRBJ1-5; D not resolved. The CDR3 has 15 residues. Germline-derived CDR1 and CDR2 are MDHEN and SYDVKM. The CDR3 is CASSLLHGSNQPQHF. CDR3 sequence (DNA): TGCGCCAGCAGTTTATTGCACGGGAGCAATCAGCCCCAGCATTTT.

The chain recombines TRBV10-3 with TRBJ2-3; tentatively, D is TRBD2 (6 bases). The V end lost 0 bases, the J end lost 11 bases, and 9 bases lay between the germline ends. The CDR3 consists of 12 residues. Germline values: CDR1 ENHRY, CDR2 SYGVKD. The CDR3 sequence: CAISESGGGQYF. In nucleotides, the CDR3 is TGTGCCATCAGTGAGTCCGGGGGAGGGCAGTATTTT.

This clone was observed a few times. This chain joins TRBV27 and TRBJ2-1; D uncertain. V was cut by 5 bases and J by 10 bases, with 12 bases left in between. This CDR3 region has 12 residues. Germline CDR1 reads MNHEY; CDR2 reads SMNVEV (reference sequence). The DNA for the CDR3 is TGTGCCAGCAGTCCGAATTTTCTGGAGCAGTTCTTC. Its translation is CASSPNFLEQFF.

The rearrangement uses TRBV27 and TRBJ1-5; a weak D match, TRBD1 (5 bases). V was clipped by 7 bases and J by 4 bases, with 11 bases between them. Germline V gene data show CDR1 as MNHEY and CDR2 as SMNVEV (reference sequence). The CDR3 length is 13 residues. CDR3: CASTTGGNQPQHF. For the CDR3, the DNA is TGTGCCAGCACCACCGGGGGAAATCAGCCCCAGCATTTT.

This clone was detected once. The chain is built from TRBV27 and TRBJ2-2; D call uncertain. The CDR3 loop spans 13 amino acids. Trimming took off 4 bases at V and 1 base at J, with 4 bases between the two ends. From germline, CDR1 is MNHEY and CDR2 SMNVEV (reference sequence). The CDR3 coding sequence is TGTGCCAGCAGTTACAGGAACACCGGGGAGCTGTTTTTT. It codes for CASSYRNTGELFF.

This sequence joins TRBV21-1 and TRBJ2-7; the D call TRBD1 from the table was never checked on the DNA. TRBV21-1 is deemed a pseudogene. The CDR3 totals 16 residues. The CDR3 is CASSPGMTGTPYEQYF. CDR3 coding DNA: TGTGCCAGCAGCCCCGGGATGACAGGGACGCCCTACGAGCAGTACTTC.

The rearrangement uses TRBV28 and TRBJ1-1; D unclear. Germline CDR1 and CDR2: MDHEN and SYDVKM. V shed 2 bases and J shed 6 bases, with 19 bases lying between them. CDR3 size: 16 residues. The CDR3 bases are TGTGCCAGCAGTTTACGACTCCTTCTCAGCCCCCCTGAAGCTTTCTTT. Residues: CASSLRLLLSPPEAFF. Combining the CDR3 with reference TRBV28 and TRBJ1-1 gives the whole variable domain DVKVTQSSRYLVKRTGEKVFLECVQDMDHENMFWYRQDPGLGLRLIYFSYDVKMKEKGDIPEGYSVSREKKERFSLILESASTNQTSMYLCASSLRLLLSPPEAFFGQGTRLTVV.

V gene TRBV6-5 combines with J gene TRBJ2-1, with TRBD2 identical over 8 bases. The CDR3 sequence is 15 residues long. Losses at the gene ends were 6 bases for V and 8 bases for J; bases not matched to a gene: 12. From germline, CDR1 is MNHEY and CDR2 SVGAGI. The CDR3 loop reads CASSEPNLAGDEQFF. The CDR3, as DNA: TGTGCCAGCAGCGAACCGAACCTAGCGGGCGATGAGCAGTTCTTC.

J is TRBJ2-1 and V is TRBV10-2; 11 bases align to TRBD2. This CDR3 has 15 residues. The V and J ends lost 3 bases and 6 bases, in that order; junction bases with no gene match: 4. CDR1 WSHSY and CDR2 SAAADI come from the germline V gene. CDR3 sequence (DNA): TGCGCCAGCAGTGAAGCACTAGCGGGAGTCAATGAGCAGTTCTTC. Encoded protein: CASSEALAGVNEQFF.

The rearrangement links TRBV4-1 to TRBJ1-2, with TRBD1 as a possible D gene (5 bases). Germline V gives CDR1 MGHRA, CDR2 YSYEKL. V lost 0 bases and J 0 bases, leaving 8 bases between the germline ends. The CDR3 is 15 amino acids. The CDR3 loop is CASSQEAGTNYGYTF. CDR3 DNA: TGCGCCAGCAGCCAAGAGGCAGGGACTAACTATGGCTACACCTTC.

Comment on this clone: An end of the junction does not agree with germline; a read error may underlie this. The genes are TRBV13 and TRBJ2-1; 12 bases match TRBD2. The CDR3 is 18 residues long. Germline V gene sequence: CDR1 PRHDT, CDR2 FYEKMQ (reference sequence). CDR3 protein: CASSSTGLAGLSFNEQFF. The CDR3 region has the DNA TGTGCCAGCAGCTCTACAGGACTAGCGGGACTCTCCTTCAATGAGCAGTTCTTC.

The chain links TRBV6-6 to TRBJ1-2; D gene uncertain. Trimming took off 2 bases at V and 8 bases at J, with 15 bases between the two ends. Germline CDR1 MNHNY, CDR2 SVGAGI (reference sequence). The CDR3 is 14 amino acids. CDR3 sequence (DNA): TGTGCCAGCAGTTACGAGGACCTGGTTGGGGGCTACACCTTC. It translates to CASSYEDLVGGYTF.